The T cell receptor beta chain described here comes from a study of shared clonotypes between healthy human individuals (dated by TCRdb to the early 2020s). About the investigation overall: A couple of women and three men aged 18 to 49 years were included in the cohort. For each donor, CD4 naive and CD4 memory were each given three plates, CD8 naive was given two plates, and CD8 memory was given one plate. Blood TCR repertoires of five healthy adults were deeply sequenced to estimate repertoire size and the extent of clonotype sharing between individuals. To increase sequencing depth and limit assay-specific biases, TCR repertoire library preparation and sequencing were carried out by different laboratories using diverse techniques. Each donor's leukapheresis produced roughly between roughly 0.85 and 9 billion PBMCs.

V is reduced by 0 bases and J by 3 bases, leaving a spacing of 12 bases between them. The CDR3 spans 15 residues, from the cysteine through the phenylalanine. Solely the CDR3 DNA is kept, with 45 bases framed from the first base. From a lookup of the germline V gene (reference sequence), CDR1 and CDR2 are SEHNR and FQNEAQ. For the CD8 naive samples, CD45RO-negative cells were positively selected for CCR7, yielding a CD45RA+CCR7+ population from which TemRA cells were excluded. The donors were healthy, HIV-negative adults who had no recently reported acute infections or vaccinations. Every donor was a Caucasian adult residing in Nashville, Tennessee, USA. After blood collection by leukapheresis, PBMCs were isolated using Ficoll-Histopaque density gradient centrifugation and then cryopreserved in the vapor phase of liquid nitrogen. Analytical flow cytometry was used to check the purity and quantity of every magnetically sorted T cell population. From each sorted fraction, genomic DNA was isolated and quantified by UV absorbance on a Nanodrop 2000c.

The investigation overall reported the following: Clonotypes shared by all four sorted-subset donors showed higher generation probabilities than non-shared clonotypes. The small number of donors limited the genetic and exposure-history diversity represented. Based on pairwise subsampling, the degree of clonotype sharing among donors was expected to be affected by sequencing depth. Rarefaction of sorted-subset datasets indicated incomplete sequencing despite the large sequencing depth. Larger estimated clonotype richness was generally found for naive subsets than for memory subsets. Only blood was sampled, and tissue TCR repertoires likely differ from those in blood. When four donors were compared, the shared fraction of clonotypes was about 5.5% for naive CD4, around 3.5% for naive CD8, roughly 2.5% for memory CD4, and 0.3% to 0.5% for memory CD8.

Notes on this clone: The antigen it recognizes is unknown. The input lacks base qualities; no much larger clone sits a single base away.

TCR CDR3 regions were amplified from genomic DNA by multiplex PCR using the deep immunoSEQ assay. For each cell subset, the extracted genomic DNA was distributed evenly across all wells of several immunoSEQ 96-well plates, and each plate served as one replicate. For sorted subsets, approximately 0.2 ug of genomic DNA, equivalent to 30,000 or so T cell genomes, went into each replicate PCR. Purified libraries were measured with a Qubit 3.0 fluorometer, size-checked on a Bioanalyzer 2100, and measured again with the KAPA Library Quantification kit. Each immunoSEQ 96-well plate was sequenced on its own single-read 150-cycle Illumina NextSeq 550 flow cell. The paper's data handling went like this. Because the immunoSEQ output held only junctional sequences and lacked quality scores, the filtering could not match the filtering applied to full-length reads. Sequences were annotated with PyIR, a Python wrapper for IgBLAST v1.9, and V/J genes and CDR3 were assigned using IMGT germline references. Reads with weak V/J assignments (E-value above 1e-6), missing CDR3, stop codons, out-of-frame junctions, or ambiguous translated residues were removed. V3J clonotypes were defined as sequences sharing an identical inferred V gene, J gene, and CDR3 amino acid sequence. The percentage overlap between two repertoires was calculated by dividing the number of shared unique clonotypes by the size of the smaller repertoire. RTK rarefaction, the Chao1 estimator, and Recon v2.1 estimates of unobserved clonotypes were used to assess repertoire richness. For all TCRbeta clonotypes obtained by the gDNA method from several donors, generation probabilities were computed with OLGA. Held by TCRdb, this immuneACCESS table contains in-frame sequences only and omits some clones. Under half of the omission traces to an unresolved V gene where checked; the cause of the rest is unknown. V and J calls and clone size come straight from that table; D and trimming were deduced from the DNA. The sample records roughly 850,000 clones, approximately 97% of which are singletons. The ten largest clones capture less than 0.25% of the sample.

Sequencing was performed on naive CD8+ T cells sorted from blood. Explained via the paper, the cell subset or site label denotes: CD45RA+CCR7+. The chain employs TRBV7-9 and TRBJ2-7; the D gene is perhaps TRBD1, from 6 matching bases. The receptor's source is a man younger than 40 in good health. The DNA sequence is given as TGTGCCAGCAGCTTAGCGCTGGGGGCAAACTACGAGCAGTACTTC. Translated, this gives CASSLALGANYEQYF.